A selection of T cell receptor beta chains follows, all from one sample in a study of shared clonotypes between healthy human individuals. The repertoire was sequenced with immunoSEQ multiplex PCR; TCRdb's copy has only in-frame clones and lacks some. Here the sample spans some 2,100,000 clones, more than 85% being singletons. The sequenced sample was naive CD8+ T cells from PBMCs. The receptors stem from a man aged 18 to 30 in good health. Some clones in this sample may be carry-over from other donors' samples. Each CDR3 is given with its conserved first and last residue. A D gene is named only where the DNA matches it firmly. Clone size is stated in some rows and not others, as once, few, many or a class when expanded.

V gene	J gene	clone size	D gene	CDR3 protein	CDR3 DNA
TRBV11-2	TRBJ2-7	-	-	CASSLVMGPLEQYF	TGTGCCAGCAGCTTAGTCATGGGACCCCTTGAGCAGTACTTC
TRBV4-3	TRBJ2-5	-	TRBD2	CASSQGLAAETQYF	TGCGCCAGCAGCCAAGGACTAGCGGCGGAGACCCAGTACTTC
TRBV29-1	TRBJ2-7	-	-	CSALLFSSYEQYF	TGCAGCGCCCTTCTTTTCAGCTCCTACGAGCAGTACTTC
TRBV27	TRBJ1-2	-	-	CASSPPGTTYYGYTF	TGTGCCAGCAGTCCACCTGGGACCACTTACTATGGCTACACCTTC
TRBV25-1	TRBJ1-2	few	-	CASASGGGYTF	TGTGCCAGCGCATCGGGGGGCGGCTACACCTTC
TRBV10-3	TRBJ2-3	-	-	CATHPRDRGTDTQYF	TGTGCCACCCATCCCCGGGACCGGGGGACAGATACGCAGTATTTT
TRBV5-6	TRBJ1-1	-	-	CASSLFQGGTEAFF	TGTGCCAGCAGCTTATTTCAGGGCGGGACTGAAGCTTTCTTT
TRBV9	TRBJ2-7	-	-	CASSVDTSYEQYF	TGTGCCAGCAGCGTAGACACATCCTACGAGCAGTACTTC
TRBV7-6	TRBJ2-7	-	TRBD2	CASSPSGSHEQYF	TGTGCCAGCAGCCCTAGCGGGAGCCACGAGCAGTACTTC
TRBV9	TRBJ2-5	-	-	CASSPGVGQETQYF	TGTGCCAGCAGCCCAGGGGTAGGCCAAGAGACCCAGTACTTC
TRBV7-9	TRBJ2-7	-	TRBD2	CASSFPLAGNSYEQYF	TGTGCCAGCAGCTTCCCGCTAGCGGGGAACTCCTACGAGCAGTACTTC
TRBV4-1	TRBJ1-5	few	TRBD1	CASSQMGTGGQPQHF	TGCGCCAGCAGCCAAATGGGGACAGGGGGACAGCCCCAGCATTTT
TRBV6-1	TRBJ2-1	-	-	CASSEWGRILPGEQFF	TGTGCCAGCAGTGAATGGGGGCGGATTCTCCCGGGTGAGCAGTTCTTC
TRBV7-2	TRBJ2-1	-	-	CASSLGLVSGPRGGEQFF	TGTGCCAGCAGCTTAGGTCTAGTAAGTGGGCCGCGAGGGGGTGAGCAGTTCTTC
TRBV2	TRBJ2-7	-	-	CASSDTGGLSNSYEQYF	TGTGCCAGCAGTGACACGGGCGGGTTGTCCAATAGCTACGAGCAGTACTTC
TRBV19	TRBJ1-3	-	-	CASSQEGNTIYF	TGTGCCAGTAGCCAGGAAGGAAACACCATATATTTT
TRBV11-2	TRBJ1-1	few	-	CASSLWVGEAFF	TGTGCCAGCAGCTTATGGGTGGGGGAAGCTTTCTTT
TRBV28	TRBJ2-7	-	-	CASSGQTSSYEQYF	TGTGCCAGCAGTGGACAGACGAGCTCCTACGAGCAGTACTTC
TRBV9	TRBJ2-7	once	TRBD1	CASSPTGYEQYF	TGTGCCAGCAGCCCGACAGGGTACGAGCAGTACTTC
TRBV6-5	TRBJ1-1	-	-	CASSRDHRYTEAFF	TGTGCCAGCAGCCGGGACCACAGATACACTGAAGCTTTCTTT
TRBV27	TRBJ1-2	-	TRBD1	CASSTGAANYGYTF	TGTGCCAGCAGCACAGGGGCCGCTAACTATGGCTACACCTTC
TRBV9	TRBJ2-7	-	-	CASSPGDGLYEQYF	TGTGCCAGCAGTCCGGGGGACGGGCTCTACGAGCAGTACTTC
TRBV5-6	TRBJ2-7	-	TRBD1	CASSAGQGWYEQYF	TGTGCCAGCAGCGCGGGACAGGGCTGGTACGAGCAGTACTTC
TRBV27	TRBJ2-7	once	TRBD1	CASSLRAGGLYEQYF	TGTGCCAGCAGTTTAAGGGCAGGGGGTCTTTACGAGCAGTACTTC
TRBV13	TRBJ2-5	-	-	CASSSRRYQETQYF	TGTGCCAGCAGCTCACGACGGTACCAAGAGACCCAGTACTTC
TRBV9	TRBJ1-1	-	-	CASSSRVNTEAFF	TGTGCCAGCAGCAGCCGGGTGAACACTGAAGCTTTCTTT
TRBV4-1	TRBJ2-4	-	-	CASSQEMWQGTKNIQYF	TGCGCCAGCAGCCAAGAAATGTGGCAGGGGACCAAAAACATTCAGTACTTC
TRBV14	TRBJ2-7	-	-	CASSQWGAPYEQYF	TGTGCCAGCAGCCAATGGGGGGCACCCTACGAGCAGTACTTC
TRBV19	TRBJ1-1	-	TRBD1	CASSRKTGLNTEAFF	TGTGCCAGTAGTAGAAAGACAGGGTTGAACACTGAAGCTTTCTTT
TRBV7-9	TRBJ2-7	-	TRBD1	CASSVGQGSYEQYF	TGTGCCAGCAGCGTCGGACAGGGGTCCTACGAGCAGTACTTC
TRBV28	TRBJ1-4	-	-	CASSGRQATNEKLFF	TGTGCCAGCAGCGGAAGACAGGCAACTAATGAAAAACTGTTTTTT
TRBV6-5	TRBJ1-1	-	-	CASSYGSGEGVFEAFF	TGTGCCAGCAGTTATGGGTCCGGGGAAGGAGTGTTTGAAGCTTTCTTT
TRBV7-9	TRBJ1-4	-	-	CASSLVGIEKLFF	TGTGCCAGCAGCTTAGTAGGGATTGAAAAACTGTTTTTT
TRBV29-1	TRBJ1-1	-	TRBD1	CSADRAGNTEAFF	TGCAGCGCAGACAGGGCCGGGAACACTGAAGCTTTCTTT
TRBV5-4	TRBJ2-7	-	-	CASSLLAGTYEYF	TGTGCCAGCAGCTTGTTGGCCGGGACGTATGAGTACTTC
TRBV19	TRBJ2-7	-	TRBD2	CASSIGGGSSYEQYF	TGTGCCAGTAGTATCGGCGGGGGGAGCTCCTACGAGCAGTACTTC
TRBV9	TRBJ2-7	-	TRBD2	CASSVSPSGTTYEQYF	TGTGCCAGCAGCGTAAGCCCCAGCGGGACCACCTACGAGCAGTACTTC
TRBV10-3	TRBJ1-3	-	TRBD1	CAISYGTDAAGNTIYF	TGTGCCATCAGTTATGGGACAGACGCGGCTGGAAACACCATATATTTT
TRBV2	TRBJ2-7	-	TRBD1	CASTGQITYEQYF	TGTGCCAGCACGGGACAGATTACCTACGAGCAGTACTTC
TRBV9	TRBJ2-3	-	-	CASSVAGGPPLPTDTQYF	TGTGCCAGCAGCGTAGCCGGGGGGCCTCCTTTACCCACAGATACGCAGTATTTT
TRBV15	TRBJ2-2	-	-	CATSRPLATATNTGELFF	TGTGCCACCAGCAGGCCGTTAGCGACAGCTACGAACACCGGGGAGCTGTTTTTT
TRBV6-5	TRBJ2-1	-	-	CASSSRPGHNEQFF	TGTGCCAGCAGTTCACGACCGGGACACAATGAGCAGTTCTTC